This T cell receptor beta chain emerged from a study of beta chain features in type 1 diabetes. Study-wide background: Age, gender and cell yields were similar between patients and healthy donors. Examination covered 100 million to 140 million sorted cells spanning all samples.

This CDR3 comprises 13 residues. J gave up 2 bases and V 6 bases, and 3 bases lay outside the gene matches. CDR1 and CDR2 (germline): SNHLY, FYNNEI. Study-level findings and limits: Moderate yet significant TCRB CDR3 shortening was seen in Type 1 diabetes patients in all four CD4+ subsets.

One heparinised draw of blood, averaging about 110 mL, came from each donor. Since all of the isolated RNA was reverse transcribed, expressed TCRB transcripts were what got sequenced. On average, stem cell-like memory T cell samples had 900,000 to 1,300,000 reads. Data came from immunoSEQ multiplex PCR; TCRdb stores just in-frame clones and leaves some out. The table records 17,000 or so clones, about three quarters of them present only once. Worth noting for this clone: Its antigen is not known.

The clonotype comes from a man aged 25 to 45 with type 1 diabetes. The rearrangement uses TRBV2 and TRBJ1-1; 7 nucleotides agree with TRBD1. Material: stem cell memory CD4+ T cells from blood. The CDR3: CASRGQFNTEAFF. CDR3 nucleotides: TGTGCCAGCAGGGGACAGTTTAACACTGAAGCTTTCTTT.